This TCR beta chain was identified in a study of T cells in Graves' hyperthyroidism and ophthalmopathy. Background on the study: Peripheral blood was drawn at first diagnosis, prior to all treatment.

The PBMCs had their origin in roughly 9.4 ml of fresh peripheral blood. This clonotype was seen many times. Researchers took RNA transcripts and amplified the TCR beta CDR3 regions from them. Using the HTBI primer set, a first-round RT-PCR was run on the TCR CDR3. Each CDR3 protein gets one entry after TCRdb re-called the multiplex PCR reads with MiXCR. Of a few hundred thousand distinct CDR3 sequences detected, around 16% appear once; the ten largest clones hold around 7.5%. Sequenced material: blood. The TCR was taken from a woman aged 25 to 39 with Graves' hyperthyroidism.

The CDR3 region has the DNA TGTGCCAGCAGCTTAGTAGTCCAGGGTCACACCGGGGAGCTGTTTTTT. It encodes CASSLVVQGHTGELFF. This chain links TRBV7-2 with TRBJ2-2, with D possibly being TRBD1 (5 bases). CDR1 is SGHTA and CDR2 is FQGNSA in the germline V gene. V lost 1 base and J 3 bases, leaving 12 bases between the germline ends. The CDR3 length is 16 residues.